This entry is about one T cell receptor beta chain. Its specificity is not known. A single record per CDR3 protein comes from TCRdb applying MiXCR to the 5' RACE reads. This sample carries 1,800,000 or so distinct CDR3 sequences, about 31% of them seen once, and the ten largest clones take less than 0.35%. This record comes from a study of identical twins. Notes on the study in general: Reduced insertions were recorded for abundant cord blood beta clonotypes, with no such pattern in memory repertoires. Diverse VJ usage suggested most zero-insertion clonotypes were not invariant T cells.

Looked up from germline, CDR1 is DFQATT and CDR2 is SNEGSKA (reference sequence). V lost 3 bases and J lost 5; bases outside the gene matches: 6. The length of the CDR3 is 14 residues. The genes are TRBV20-1 and TRBJ2-1; TRBD2 agrees at 8 bases. Sequenced material: cord blood. This TCR was sampled from a newborn girl in good health. The CDR3 DNA reads as TGCAGTGCTAGGAGCGGGAGTCAGGACAATGAGCAGTTCTTC. Protein sequence: CSARSGSQDNEQFF.